Here is one T cell receptor beta chain with its context. The antigen is unknown. The data belong to a study of shared clonotypes between healthy human individuals. Study-level points and caveats: Non-shared clonotypes showed lower generation probabilities than clonotypes common to all four donors. How much donors shared clonotypes was expected to be affected by sequencing depth.

Caucasian adults residing in Nashville, Tennessee made up all the donors. Authors' processing steps: Quality scores were absent from the junction-only immunoSEQ sequences, so filtering differed. Profiled with immunoSEQ multiplex PCR; TCRdb holds only in-frame clones, not every one. The V and J calls and clone size were taken over from that table, and D and trimming were inferred from the DNA. The repertoire holds over 2 million clones, 85% to 95% seen once, with 0.13% in the top ten. Germline V lookup: CDR1 SNHLY, CDR2 FYNNEI. CDR3 length equals 15 residues. Germline trimming cut 1 base from V and 6 bases from J; bases unmatched to any gene: 4.

V usage is TRBV2 and J usage is TRBJ2-1, with TRBD1 matching over 9 bases. This TCR derives from a man between 18 and 29 years old in good health. The sequenced sample consisted of naive CD4+ T cells sorted from blood. This sample's subset: CD45RA+ positively selected. The CDR3 here is CASSEGGQGFNEQFF. CDR3 nucleotide sequence: TGTGCCAGCAGTGAAGGCGGACAGGGGTTCAATGAGCAGTTCTTC.